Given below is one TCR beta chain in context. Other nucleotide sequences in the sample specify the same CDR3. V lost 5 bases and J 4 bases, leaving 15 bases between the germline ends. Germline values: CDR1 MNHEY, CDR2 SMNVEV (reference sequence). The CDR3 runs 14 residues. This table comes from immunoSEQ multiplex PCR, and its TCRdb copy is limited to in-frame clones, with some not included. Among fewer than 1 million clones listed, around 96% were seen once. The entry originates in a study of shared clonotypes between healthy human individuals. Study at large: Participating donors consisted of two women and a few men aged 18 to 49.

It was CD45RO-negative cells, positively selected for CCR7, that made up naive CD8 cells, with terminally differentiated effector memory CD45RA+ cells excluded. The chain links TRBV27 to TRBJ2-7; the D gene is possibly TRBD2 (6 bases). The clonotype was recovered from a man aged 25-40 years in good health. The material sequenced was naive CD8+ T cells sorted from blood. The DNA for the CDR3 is TGTGCCAGCAGTAAACCGGGACTTATTTACGAGCAGTACTTC. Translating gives CASSKPGLIYEQYF.